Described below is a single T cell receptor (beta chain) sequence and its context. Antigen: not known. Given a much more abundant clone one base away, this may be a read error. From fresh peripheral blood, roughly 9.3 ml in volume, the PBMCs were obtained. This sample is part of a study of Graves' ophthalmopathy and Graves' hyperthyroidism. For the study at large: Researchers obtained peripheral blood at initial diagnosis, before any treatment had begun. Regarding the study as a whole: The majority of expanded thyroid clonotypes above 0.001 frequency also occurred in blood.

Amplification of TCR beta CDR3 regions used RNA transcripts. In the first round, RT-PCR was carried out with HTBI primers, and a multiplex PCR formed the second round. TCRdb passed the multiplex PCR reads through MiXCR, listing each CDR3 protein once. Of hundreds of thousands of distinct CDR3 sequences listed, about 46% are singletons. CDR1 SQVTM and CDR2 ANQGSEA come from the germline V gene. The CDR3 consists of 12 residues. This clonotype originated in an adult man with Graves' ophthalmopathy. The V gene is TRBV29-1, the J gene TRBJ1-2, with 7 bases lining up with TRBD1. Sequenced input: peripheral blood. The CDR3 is CSVEAGGGGCTF. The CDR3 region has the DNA TGCAGCGTTGAAGCAGGGGGTGGTGGCTGCACCTTC.